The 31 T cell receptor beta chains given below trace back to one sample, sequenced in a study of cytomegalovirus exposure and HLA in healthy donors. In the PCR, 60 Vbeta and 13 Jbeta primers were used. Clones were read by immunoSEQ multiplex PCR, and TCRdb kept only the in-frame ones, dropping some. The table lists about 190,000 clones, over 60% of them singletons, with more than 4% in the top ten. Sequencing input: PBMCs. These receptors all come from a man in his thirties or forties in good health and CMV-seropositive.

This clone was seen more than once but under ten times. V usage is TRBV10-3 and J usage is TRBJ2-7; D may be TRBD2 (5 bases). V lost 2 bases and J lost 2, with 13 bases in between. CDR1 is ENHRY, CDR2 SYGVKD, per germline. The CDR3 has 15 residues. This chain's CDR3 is CAISEEADPAYEQYF. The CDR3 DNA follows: TGTGCCATCAGTGAGGAAGCGGACCCTGCCTACGAGCAGTACTTC.

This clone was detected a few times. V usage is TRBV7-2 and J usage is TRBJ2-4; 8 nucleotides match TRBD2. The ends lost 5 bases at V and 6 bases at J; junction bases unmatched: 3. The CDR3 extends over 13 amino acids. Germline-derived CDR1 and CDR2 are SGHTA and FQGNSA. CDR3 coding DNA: TGTGCCAGCAGCGATAGCGGGGCAAACATTCAGTACTTC. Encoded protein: CASSDSGANIQYF. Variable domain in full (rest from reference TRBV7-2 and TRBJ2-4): GAGVSQSPSNKVTEKGKDVELRCDPISGHTALYWYRQSLGQGLEFLIYFQGNSAPDKSGLPSDRFSAERTGGSVSTLTIQRTQQEDSAVYLCASSDSGANIQYFGAGTRLSVL.

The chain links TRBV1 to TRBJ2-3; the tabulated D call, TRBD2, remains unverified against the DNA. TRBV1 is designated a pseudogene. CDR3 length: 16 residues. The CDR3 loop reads CTSSQRTSRSTDTQYF. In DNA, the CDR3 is TGCACCAGCAGCCAACGGACTAGCAGAAGCACAGATACGCAGTATTTT.

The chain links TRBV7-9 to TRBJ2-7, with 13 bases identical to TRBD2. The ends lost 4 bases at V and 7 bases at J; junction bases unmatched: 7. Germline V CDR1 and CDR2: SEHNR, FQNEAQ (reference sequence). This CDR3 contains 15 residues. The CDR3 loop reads CASSSGLAGVGEQYF. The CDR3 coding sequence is TGTGCCAGCAGCTCAGGACTAGCGGGAGTGGGGGAGCAGTACTTC.

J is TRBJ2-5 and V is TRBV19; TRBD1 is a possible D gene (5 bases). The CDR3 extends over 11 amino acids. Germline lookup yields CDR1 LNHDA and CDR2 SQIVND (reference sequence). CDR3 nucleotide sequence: TGTGCTACCAGGGCGCGAGAGACCCAGTACTTC. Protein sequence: CATRARETQYF.

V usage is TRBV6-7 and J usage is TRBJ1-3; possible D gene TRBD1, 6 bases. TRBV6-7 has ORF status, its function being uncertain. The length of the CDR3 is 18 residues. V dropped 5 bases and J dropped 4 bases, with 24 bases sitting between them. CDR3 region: CASSLPGHRSLWGNTIYF. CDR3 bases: TGTGCCAGCAGTCTTCCGGGACACCGAAGCCTCTGGGGAAACACCATATATTTT.

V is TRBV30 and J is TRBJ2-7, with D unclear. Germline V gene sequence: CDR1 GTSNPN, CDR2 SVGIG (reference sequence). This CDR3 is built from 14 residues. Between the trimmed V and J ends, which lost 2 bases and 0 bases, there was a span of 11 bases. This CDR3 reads CAWSHPYGSYEQYF. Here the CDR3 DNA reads TGTGCCTGGAGTCACCCTTACGGCTCCTACGAGCAGTACTTC.

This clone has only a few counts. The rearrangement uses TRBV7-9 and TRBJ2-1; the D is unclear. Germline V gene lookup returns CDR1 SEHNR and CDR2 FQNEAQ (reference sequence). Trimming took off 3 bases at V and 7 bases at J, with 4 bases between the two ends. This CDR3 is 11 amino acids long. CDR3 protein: CASSLRNEQFF. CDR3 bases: TGTGCCAGCAGCTTGAGGAATGAGCAGTTCTTC.

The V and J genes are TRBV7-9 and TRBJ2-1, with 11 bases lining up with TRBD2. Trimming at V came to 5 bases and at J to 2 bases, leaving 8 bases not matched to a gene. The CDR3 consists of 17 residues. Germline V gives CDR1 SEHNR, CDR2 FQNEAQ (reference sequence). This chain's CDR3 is CASSVRRLAGTYNEQFF. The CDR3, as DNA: TGTGCCAGCAGCGTCCGTCGACTAGCGGGGACCTACAATGAGCAGTTCTTC.

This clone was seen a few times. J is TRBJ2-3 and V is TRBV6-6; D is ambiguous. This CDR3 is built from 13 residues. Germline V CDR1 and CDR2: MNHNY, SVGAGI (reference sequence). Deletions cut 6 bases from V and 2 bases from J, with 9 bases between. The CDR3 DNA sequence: TGTGCCAGCAGCCCGCGAGCCACAGATACGCAGTATTTT. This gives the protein CASSPRATDTQYF.

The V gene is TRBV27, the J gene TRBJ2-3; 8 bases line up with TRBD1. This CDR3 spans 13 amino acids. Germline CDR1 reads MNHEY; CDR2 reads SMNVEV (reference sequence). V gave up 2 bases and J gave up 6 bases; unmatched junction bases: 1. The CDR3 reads CASSLQGADTQYF. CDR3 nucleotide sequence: TGTGCCAGCAGTTTACAGGGGGCGGATACGCAGTATTTT.

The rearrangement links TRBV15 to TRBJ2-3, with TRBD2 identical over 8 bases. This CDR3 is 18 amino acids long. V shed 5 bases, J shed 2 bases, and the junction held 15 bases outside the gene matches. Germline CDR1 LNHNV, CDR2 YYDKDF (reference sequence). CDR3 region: CATSPLSLAAMDTDTQYF. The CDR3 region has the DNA TGTGCCACCAGCCCTCTCTCACTAGCGGCAATGGACACAGATACGCAGTATTTT. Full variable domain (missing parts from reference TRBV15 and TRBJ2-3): DAMVIQNPRYQVTQFGKPVTLSCSQTLNHNVMYWYQQKSSQAPKLLFHYYDKDFNNEADTPDNFQSRRPNTSFCFLDIRSPGLGDTAMYLCATSPLSLAAMDTDTQYFGPGTRLTVL.

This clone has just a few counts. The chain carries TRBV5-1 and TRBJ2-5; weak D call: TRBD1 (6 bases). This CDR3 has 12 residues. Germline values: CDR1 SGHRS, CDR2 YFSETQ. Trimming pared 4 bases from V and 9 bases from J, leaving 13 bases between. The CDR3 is CASSPPKGAQYF. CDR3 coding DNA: TGCGCCAGCAGCCCCCCCAAGGGGGCCCAGTACTTC. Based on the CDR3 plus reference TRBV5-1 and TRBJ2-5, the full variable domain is KAGVTQTPRYLIKTRGQQVTLSCSPISGHRSVSWYQQTPGQGLQFLFEYFSETQRNKGNFPGRFSGRQFSNSRSEMNVSTLELGDSALYLCASSPPKGAQYFGPGTRLLVL.

This CDR3 is CASSQRGTGSLEAFF. The CDR3 bases are TGCGCCAGCAGCCAGAGGGGGACAGGGTCCCTTGAAGCTTTCTTT. This rearrangement joins TRBV4-1 to TRBJ1-1, with 9 bases that match TRBD1. The CDR3 has 15 residues. With 3 bases clipped from V and 7 bases from J, the junction kept 9 bases outside the gene matches. Germline V gene lookup returns CDR1 MGHRA and CDR2 YSYEKL.

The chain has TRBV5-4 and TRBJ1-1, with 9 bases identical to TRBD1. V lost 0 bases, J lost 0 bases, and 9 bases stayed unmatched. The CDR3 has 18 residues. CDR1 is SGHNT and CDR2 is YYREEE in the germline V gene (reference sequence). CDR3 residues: CASSLAINRGHMNTEAFF. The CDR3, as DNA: TGTGCCAGCAGCTTGGCCATAAACAGGGGGCACATGAACACTGAAGCTTTCTTT.

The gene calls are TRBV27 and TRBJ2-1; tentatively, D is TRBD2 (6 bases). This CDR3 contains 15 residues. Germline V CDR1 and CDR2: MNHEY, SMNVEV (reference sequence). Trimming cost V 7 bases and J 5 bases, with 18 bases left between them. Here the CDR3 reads CASTKAGGANNEQFF. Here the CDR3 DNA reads TGTGCCAGCACCAAAGCGGGCGGAGCCAACAATGAGCAGTTCTTC.

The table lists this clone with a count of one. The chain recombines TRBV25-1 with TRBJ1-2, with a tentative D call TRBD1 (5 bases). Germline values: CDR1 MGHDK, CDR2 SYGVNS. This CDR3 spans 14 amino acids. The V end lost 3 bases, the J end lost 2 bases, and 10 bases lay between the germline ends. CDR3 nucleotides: TGTGCCAGCAGTGAGGGGCAGCTGAACTATGGCTACACCTTC. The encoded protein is CASSEGQLNYGYTF.

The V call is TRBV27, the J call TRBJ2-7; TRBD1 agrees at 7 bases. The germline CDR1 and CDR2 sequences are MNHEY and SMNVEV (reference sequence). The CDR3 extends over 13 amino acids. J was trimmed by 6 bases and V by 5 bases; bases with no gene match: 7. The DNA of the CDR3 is TGTGCCAGCAGTCCTCCTCACAGGGGCGAGCAGTACTTC. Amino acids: CASSPPHRGEQYF.

Here the CDR3 DNA reads TGTGCCAGCAGCCAAGGGGCGGGGACTGGGCAGCCCCAGCATTTT. Protein product: CASSQGAGTGQPQHF. This chain uses TRBV4-2 with TRBJ1-5, with D possibly matching TRBD1 (5 bases). The V gene lost 1 base and the J gene lost 7 bases, with 14 bases spanning the gap. Germline CDR1 reads LGHNA; CDR2 reads YNFKEQ. The CDR3 totals 15 residues.

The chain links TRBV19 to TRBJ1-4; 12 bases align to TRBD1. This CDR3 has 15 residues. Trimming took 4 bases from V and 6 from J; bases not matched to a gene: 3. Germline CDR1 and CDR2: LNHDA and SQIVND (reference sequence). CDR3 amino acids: CASSTWDRGHEKLFF. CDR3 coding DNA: TGTGCCAGTAGTACCTGGGACAGGGGGCATGAAAAACTGTTTTTT.

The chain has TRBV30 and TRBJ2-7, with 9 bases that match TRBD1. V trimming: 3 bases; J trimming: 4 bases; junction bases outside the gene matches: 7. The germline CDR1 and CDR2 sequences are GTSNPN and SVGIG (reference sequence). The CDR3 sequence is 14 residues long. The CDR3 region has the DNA TGTGCCTGGAGGAACCGGGACAGGGTGTACGAGCAGTACTTC. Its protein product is CAWRNRDRVYEQYF.

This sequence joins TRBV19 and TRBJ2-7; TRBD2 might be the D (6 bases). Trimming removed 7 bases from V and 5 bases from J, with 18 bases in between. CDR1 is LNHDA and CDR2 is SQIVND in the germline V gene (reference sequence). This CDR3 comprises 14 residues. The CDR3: CASTSDWGVDEQYF. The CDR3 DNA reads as TGTGCCAGTACCTCCGACTGGGGGGTCGACGAGCAGTACTTC.

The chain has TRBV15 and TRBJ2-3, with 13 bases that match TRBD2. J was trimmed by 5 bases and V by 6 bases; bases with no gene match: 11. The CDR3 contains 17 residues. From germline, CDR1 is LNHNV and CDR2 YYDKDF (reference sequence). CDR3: CATSTLAGGPEGDTQYF. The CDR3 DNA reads TGTGCCACCAGTACACTAGCGGGAGGGCCGGAGGGAGATACGCAGTATTTT. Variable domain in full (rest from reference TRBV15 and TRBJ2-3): DAMVIQNPRYQVTQFGKPVTLSCSQTLNHNVMYWYQQKSSQAPKLLFHYYDKDFNNEADTPDNFQSRRPNTSFCFLDIRSPGLGDTAMYLCATSTLAGGPEGDTQYFGPGTRLTVL.

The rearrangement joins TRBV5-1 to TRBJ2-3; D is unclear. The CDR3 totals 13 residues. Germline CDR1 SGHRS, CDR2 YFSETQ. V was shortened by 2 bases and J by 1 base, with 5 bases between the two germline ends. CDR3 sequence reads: CASSFEGTDTQYF. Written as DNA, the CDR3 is TGCGCCAGCAGCTTTGAGGGCACAGATACGCAGTATTTT.

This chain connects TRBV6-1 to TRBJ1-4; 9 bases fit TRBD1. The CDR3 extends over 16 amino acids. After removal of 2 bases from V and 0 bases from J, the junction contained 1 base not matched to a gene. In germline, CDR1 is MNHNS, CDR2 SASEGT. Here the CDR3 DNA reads TGTGCCAGCAGTGAATGGACAGGGGCAACTAATGAAAAACTGTTTTTT. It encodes CASSEWTGATNEKLFF.

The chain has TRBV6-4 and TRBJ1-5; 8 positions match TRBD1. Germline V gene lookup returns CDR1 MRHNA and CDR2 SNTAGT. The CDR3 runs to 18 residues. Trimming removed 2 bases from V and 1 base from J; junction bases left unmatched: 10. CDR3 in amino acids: CASSDKRRAGGSNQPQHF. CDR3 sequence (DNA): TGTGCCAGCAGTGACAAGCGAAGGGCAGGGGGCAGCAATCAGCCCCAGCATTTT.

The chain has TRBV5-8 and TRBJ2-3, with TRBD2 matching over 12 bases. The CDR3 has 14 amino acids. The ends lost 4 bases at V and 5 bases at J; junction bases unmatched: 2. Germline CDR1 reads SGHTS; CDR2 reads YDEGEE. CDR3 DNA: TGTGCCAGCAGCACGGGACTAGCGGGAGATACGCAGTATTTT. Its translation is CASSTGLAGDTQYF. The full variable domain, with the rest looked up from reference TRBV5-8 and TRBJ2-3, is EAGVTQSPTHLIKTRGQQATLRCSPISGHTSVYWYQQALGLGLQFLLWYDEGEERNRGNFPPRFSGRQFPNYSSELNVNALELEDSALYLCASSTGLAGDTQYFGPGTRLTVL.

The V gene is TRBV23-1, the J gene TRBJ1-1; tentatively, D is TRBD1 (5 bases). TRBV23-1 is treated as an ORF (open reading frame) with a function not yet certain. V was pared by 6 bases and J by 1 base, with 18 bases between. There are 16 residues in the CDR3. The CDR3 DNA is TGCGCCAGCAGGCGGGGGGTGGGGCGCGGGAACACTGAAGCTTTCTTT. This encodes CASRRGVGRGNTEAFF.

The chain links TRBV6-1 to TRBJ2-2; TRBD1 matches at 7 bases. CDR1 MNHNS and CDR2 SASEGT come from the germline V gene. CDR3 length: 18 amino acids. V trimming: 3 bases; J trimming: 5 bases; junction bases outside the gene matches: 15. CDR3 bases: TGTGCCAGCAGTGACCGATCCAGACAGGGCGGATGGACCGGGGAGCTGTTTTTT. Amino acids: CASSDRSRQGGWTGELFF.

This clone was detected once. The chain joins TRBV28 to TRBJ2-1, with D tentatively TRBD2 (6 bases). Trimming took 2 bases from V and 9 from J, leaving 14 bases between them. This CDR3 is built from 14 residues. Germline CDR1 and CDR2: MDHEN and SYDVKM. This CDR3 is CASSLRRLEGEQFF. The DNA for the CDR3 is TGTGCCAGCAGTTTACGGAGGTTGGAGGGTGAGCAGTTCTTC. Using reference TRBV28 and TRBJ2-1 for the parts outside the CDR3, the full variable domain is DVKVTQSSRYLVKRTGEKVFLECVQDMDHENMFWYRQDPGLGLRLIYFSYDVKMKEKGDIPEGYSVSREKKERFSLILESASTNQTSMYLCASSLRRLEGEQFFGPGTRLTVL.

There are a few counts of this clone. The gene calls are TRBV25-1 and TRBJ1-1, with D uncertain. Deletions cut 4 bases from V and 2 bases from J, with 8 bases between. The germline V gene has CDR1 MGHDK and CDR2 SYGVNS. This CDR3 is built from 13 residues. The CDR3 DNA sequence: TGTGCCAGCAGTGCGGGATTCAACACTGAAGCTTTCTTT. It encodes CASSAGFNTEAFF.